This T cell receptor (beta chain) appears in the sequencing data of a study of human thymus T cells. In this sample, this clone turned up once. Resections from corrective heart surgery provided thymus tissue. Measured with immunoSEQ multiplex PCR; TCRdb has only the in-frame clones, and not every one. The data hold some 78,000 clones, with roughly 97% observed a single time. Sequencing input: thymus tissue. This sequence originates from a boy younger than two with a congenital heart defect but otherwise immunologically healthy.

The CDR3 spells CASSFPQRGGSNEQFF. In DNA form, the CDR3 reads TGTGCCAGCAGCTTTCCCCAGCGGGGGGGCTCTAATGAGCAGTTCTTC. V gene TRBV5-4 combines with J gene TRBJ2-1; 10 nucleotides line up with TRBD2. The CDR3 has 16 residues. The V and J ends lost 2 bases and 7 bases, in that order; junction bases with no gene match: 9. Germline assignment: CDR1 SGHNT and CDR2 YYREEE (reference sequence). Full variable domain (outside the CDR3, taken from reference TRBV5-4 and TRBJ2-1): ETGVTQSPTHLIKTRGQQVTLRCSSQSGHNTVSWYQQALGQGPQFIFQYYREEENGRGNFPPRFSGLQFPNYSSELNVNALELDDSALYLCASSFPQRGGSNEQFFGPGTRLTVL.